The clone carrying this T cell receptor (beta chain) showed up many times. Its antigen is not known. Construction of the TCR beta libraries employed iRepertoire HTBI primers in conjunction with Arm-PCR of CDR3 regions. TCRdb called the multiplex PCR reads again in MiXCR, with one record for every CDR3 protein. This sample has about 470,000 distinct CDR3 sequences, with roughly 21% found just once. The sample is drawn from a study of regulatory T cells in long-lasting Graves disease. Study observations and caveats: Newly diagnosed patients had higher TCR diversity than persistent Graves' patients did. TRBV28, TRBJ1-2 and TRBJ2-5 were segments that persistent disease favored. Persistent patients had more shared public clonotypes (under 3,000) than new patients (approximately 920).

Time point: persistent/refractory GD, antithyroid drugs over 5 years with positive TRAb. Preparation of the TCR library used RNA extracted from PBMCs. American Thyroid Association guidelines served as the basis for diagnosing Graves' disease. The germline V gene encodes CDR1 SNHLY and CDR2 FYNNEI. CDR3 length: 13 residues. The V and J ends lost 4 bases and 3 bases respectively, with 9 bases between them. The chain recombines TRBV2 with TRBJ2-5, with D unclear. This clonotype was obtained from a female donor with Graves disease. The source material was peripheral blood mononuclear cells (PBMCs), sampled when the disease was refractory, from a patient treated with antithyroid drugs. The CDR3 region has the DNA TGTGCCAGCAGTGTAGCCATGGAAGAGACCCAGTACTTC. Amino acid sequence: CASSVAMEETQYF.